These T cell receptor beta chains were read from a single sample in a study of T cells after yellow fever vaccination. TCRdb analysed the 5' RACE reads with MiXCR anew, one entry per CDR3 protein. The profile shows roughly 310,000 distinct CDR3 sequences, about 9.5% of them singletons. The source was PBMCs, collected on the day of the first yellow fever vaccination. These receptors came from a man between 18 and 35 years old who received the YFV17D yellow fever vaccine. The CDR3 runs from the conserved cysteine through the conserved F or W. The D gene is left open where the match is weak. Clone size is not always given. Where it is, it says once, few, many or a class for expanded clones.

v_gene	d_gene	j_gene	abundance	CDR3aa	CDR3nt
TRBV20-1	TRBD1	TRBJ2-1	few	CSAPPWGQGNDEQFF	TGCAGTGCTCCCCCCTGGGGACAGGGGAACGATGAGCAGTTCTTC
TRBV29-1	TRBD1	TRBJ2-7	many	CSAGTGGNEQYF	TGCAGTGCCGGGACAGGGGGCAACGAGCAGTACTTC
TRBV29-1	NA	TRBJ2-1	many	CSVTYTDGEQFF	TGCAGCGTCACGTATACAGACGGTGAGCAGTTCTTC
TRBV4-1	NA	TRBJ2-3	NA	CASSQDRPAEITQYF	TGCGCCAGCAGCCAAGATCGCCCGGCTGAGATAACGCAGTATTTT
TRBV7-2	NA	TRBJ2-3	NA	CASSFKKGDTQYF	TGTGCCAGCAGCTTCAAGAAAGGAGATACGCAGTATTTT
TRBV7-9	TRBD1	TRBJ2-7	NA	CASSPRDSLYEQYF	TGTGCCAGCAGCCCTCGGGACAGCCTGTACGAGCAGTACTTC
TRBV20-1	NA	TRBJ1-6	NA	CSARRPAGTSYNSPLHF	TGCAGTGCTAGGCGACCCGCTGGAACATCCTATAATTCACCCCTCCACTTT
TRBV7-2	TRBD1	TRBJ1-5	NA	CASSTGTVSYQPQHF	TGTGCCAGCAGCACGGGGACAGTCAGTTATCAGCCCCAGCATTTT
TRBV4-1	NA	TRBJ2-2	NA	CASRAGQSSTGELFF	TGCGCCAGCAGAGCGGGACAGTCTTCCACCGGGGAGCTGTTTTTT
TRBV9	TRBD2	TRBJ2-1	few	CASSVDPSGGAYNEQFF	TGTGCCAGCAGCGTAGATCCTAGCGGGGGGGCCTACAATGAGCAGTTCTTC
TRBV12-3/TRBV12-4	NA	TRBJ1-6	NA	CASSLAVGRQINSPLHF	TGTGCCAGCAGTTTAGCGGTCGGGCGACAGATAAATTCACCCCTCCACTTT
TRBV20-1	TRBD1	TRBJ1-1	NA	CSAKDRGRLTEAFF	TGCAGTGCAAAGGACAGGGGGCGTCTCACTGAAGCTTTCTTT
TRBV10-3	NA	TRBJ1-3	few	CAISGDRNTIYF	TGTGCCATCAGTGGAGACAGAAACACCATATATTTT
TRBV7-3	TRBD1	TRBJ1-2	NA	CASSSPQGDGYTF	TGTGCCAGCAGCTCACCACAGGGGGATGGCTACACCTTC
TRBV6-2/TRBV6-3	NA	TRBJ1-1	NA	CASRIRERLHEAFF	TGTGCCAGCAGGATCCGGGAAAGGCTGCATGAAGCTTTCTTT
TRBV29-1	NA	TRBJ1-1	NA	CSVETGAVEAFF	TGCAGCGTTGAAACGGGGGCCGTTGAAGCTTTCTTT
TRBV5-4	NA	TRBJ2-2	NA	CASSSKRQDTNTGELFF	TGTGCCAGCAGCAGTAAAAGACAGGATACGAACACCGGGGAGCTGTTTTTT
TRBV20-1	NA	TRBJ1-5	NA	CSARDNEGWGNQPQHF	TGCAGTGCTAGAGATAACGAGGGTTGGGGCAATCAGCCCCAGCATTTT
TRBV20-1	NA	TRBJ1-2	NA	CSASYGGVYGYTF	TGCAGTGCTAGTTACGGGGGCGTCTATGGCTACACCTTC
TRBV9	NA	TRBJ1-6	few	CASSGDGDRSPLHF	TGTGCCAGCAGCGGGGACGGGGACCGGTCACCCCTCCACTTT
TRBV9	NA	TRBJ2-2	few	CASTESSTGELFF	TGTGCCAGCACCGAATCTAGCACCGGGGAGCTGTTTTTT
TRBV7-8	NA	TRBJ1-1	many	CASSLGVRNTEAFF	TGTGCCAGCAGCTTAGGGGTGAGGAACACTGAAGCTTTCTTT
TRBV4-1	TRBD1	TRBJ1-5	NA	CASSQGQGVKPQHF	TGCGCCAGCAGCCAGGGACAGGGAGTGAAGCCCCAGCATTTT
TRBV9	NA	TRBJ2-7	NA	CASSVDQGHTYEQYF	TGTGCCAGCAGCGTAGATCAGGGGCACACCTACGAGCAGTACTTC
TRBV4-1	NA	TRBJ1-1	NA	CASSQRTRGNTEAFF	TGCGCCAGCAGCCAACGCACGCGGGGAAACACTGAAGCTTTCTTT
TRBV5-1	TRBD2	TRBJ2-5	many	CASSLAPSGGQETQYF	TGCGCCAGCAGCTTGGCCCCTAGCGGGGGCCAAGAGACCCAGTACTTC
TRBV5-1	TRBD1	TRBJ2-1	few	CASLRTGGNNEQFF	TGCGCCAGCCTTAGGACAGGGGGGAACAATGAGCAGTTCTTC
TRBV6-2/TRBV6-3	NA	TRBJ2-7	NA	CASSYILVVGEQYF	TGTGCCAGCAGTTACATTTTAGTCGTGGGAGAGCAGTACTTC
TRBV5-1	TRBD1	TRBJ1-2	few	CASRDRDRAYGYTF	TGCGCCAGCAGGGACCGGGACAGGGCCTATGGCTACACCTTC
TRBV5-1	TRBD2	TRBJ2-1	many	CASSLKRGTYNEQFF	TGCGCCAGCAGCTTGAAGCGGGGGACCTACAATGAGCAGTTCTTC
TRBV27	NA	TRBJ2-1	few	CASSHDRSYNEQFF	TGTGCCAGCAGTCACGACAGGAGCTACAATGAGCAGTTCTTC
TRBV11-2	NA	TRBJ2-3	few	CASSPPGNRVTQYF	TGTGCCAGCAGTCCCCCGGGTAACAGAGTTACGCAGTATTTT
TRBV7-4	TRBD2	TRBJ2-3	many	CASSQKSSGGATDTQYF	TGTGCCAGCAGCCAGAAGTCCAGCGGGGGGGCAACAGATACGCAGTATTTT
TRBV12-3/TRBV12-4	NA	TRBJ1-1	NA	CASSLMSTEAFF	TGTGCCAGCAGTTTAATGAGCACTGAAGCTTTCTTT
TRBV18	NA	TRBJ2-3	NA	CASSWGTEDTQYF	TGTGCCAGCTCATGGGGAACCGAAGATACGCAGTATTTT
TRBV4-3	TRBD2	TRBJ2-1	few	CASSQAIKTPGLADYNEQFF	TGCGCCAGCAGCCAAGCTATCAAAACCCCCGGACTAGCGGATTACAATGAGCAGTTCTTC
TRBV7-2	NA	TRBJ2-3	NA	CASSLTPRAGTDTQYF	TGTGCCAGCAGCTTAACTCCCAGGGCGGGCACAGATACGCAGTATTTT
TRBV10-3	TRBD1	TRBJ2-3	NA	CAISESGTANTDTQYF	TGTGCCATCAGTGAGTCCGGGACAGCGAACACAGATACGCAGTATTTT
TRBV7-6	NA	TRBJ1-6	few	CASSYYDRDNSPLHF	TGTGCCAGCAGTTATTATGACAGAGATAATTCACCCCTCCACTTT
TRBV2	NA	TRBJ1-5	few	CASSAFNQPQHF	TGTGCCAGCAGTGCATTTAATCAGCCCCAGCATTTT
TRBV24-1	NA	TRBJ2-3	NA	CATSDSNGESHTDTQYF	TGTGCCACCAGTGATTCAAACGGGGAGTCCCACACAGATACGCAGTATTTT
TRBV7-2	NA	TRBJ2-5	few	CASSIVAQGGGETQYF	TGTGCCAGCAGCATAGTGGCCCAGGGGGGGGGAGAGACCCAGTACTTC
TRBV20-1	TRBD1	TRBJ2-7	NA	CSARTPGQGFSYEQYF	TGCAGTGCTAGAACCCCTGGACAGGGGTTTTCCTACGAGCAGTACTTC
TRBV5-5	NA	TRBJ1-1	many	CASSAVGNTEAFF	TGTGCCAGCAGCGCGGTAGGGAACACTGAAGCTTTCTTT
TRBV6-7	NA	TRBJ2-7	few	CASTIGLVASYEQYF	TGTGCCAGCACCATCGGTCTAGTCGCAAGCTACGAGCAGTACTTC
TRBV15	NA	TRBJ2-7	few	CATSDVGISYEQYF	TGTGCCACCAGCGACGTGGGGATTTCCTACGAGCAGTACTTC
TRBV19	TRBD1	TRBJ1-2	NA	CASNHPTSTGTDGYTF	TGTGCCAGTAATCACCCCACCTCGACAGGGACGGATGGCTACACCTTC
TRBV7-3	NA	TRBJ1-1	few	CASSFGGHTEAFF	TGTGCCAGCAGCTTTGGGGGGCACACTGAAGCTTTCTTT
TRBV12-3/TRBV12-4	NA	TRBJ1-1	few	CASSPADWNTEAFF	TGTGCCAGCAGCCCTGCGGACTGGAACACTGAAGCTTTCTTT
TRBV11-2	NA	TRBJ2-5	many	CASSKKTGTGATETQYF	TGTGCCAGCAGCAAAAAAACCGGGACGGGGGCGACGGAGACCCAGTACTTC
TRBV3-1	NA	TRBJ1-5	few	CASSQSIIRNQPQHF	TGTGCCAGCAGCCAAAGTATAATCCGCAATCAGCCCCAGCATTTT
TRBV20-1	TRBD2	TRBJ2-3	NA	CCARGSTSGSTDTQYF	TGCTGTGCTAGAGGTTCGACTAGCGGAAGCACAGATACGCAGTATTTT
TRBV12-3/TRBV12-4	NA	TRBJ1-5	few	CASSPSRLDQPQHF	TGTGCCAGCAGTCCGTCTAGGCTGGATCAGCCCCAGCATTTT
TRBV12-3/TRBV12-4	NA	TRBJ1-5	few	CASSNKGMGNQPQHF	TGTGCCAGCAGTAATAAAGGGATGGGCAATCAGCCCCAGCATTTT
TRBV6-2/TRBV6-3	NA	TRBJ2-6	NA	CASSYWEGVAGANVLTF	TGTGCCAGCAGTTACTGGGAAGGGGTGGCTGGGGCCAACGTCCTGACTTTC